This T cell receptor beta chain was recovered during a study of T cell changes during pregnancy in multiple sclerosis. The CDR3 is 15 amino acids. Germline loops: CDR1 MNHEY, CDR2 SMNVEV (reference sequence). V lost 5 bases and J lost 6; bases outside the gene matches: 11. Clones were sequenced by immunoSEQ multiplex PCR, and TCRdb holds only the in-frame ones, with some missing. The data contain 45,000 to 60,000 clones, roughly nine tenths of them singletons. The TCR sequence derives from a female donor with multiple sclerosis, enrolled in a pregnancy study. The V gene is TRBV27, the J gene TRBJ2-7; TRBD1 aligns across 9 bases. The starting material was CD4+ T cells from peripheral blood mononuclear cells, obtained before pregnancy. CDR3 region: CASSRAGTGNGEQYF. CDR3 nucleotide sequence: TGTGCCAGCAGTCGTGCCGGGACAGGGAACGGCGAGCAGTACTTC.